The 11 T cell receptor beta chains reported below all come from one sample, sequenced in a study of memory CD4+ T cells and cytomegalovirus serostatus. Produced via immunoSEQ multiplex PCR; TCRdb's table is partial and in-frame only. The sample yields 35,000 to 45,000 clones, 79% seen once. Single viable CD3+CD4+CD8-CD45RO+ cells were sorted as the memory CD4+ T cells. The sample was memory CD4+ T cells from blood. The receptors here all came from an adult in good health and CMV-seronegative.

The chain carries TRBV14 and TRBJ2-5; 7 nucleotides align to TRBD2. Trimming cost V 4 bases and J 4 bases; bases outside gene matches: 12. This CDR3 contains 16 residues. Germline V lookup: CDR1 SGHDN, CDR2 FVKESK. CDR3 sequence reads: CASSPGVEGGAETQYF. The DNA of the CDR3 is TGTGCCAGCAGCCCCGGGGTGGAGGGAGGGGCAGAGACCCAGTACTTC.

The J gene is TRBJ2-3, the V gene TRBV2, with no clear D. The CDR3 is made up of 13 amino acids. In germline, CDR1 is SNHLY, CDR2 FYNNEI. The germline V and J ends were trimmed by 4 bases and 2 bases, with 7 bases remaining between them. This CDR3 reads CASSVADTDTQYF. In DNA, the CDR3 is TGTGCCAGCAGTGTAGCCGACACAGATACGCAGTATTTT.

A note on this clone: The same CDR3 is also encoded by other DNA sequences in this sample. The V call is TRBV2, the J call TRBJ2-7; D gene ambiguous. Germline CDR1 reads SNHLY; CDR2 reads FYNNEI. Between the trimmed V and J ends, which lost 6 bases and 3 bases, there was a span of 6 bases. This CDR3 region has 11 residues. The CDR3 loop reads CASSALYEQYF. The CDR3 DNA reads TGTGCCAGCAGCGCCCTCTACGAGCAGTACTTC.

This clone showed up just a few times. The DNA of the CDR3 is TGCGCCAGCAGCGCGGGGAACACTGAAGCTTTCTTT. The encoded protein is CASSAGNTEAFF. This chain joins TRBV5-1 and TRBJ1-1; the D is unclear. Trimming took 4 bases from V and 1 from J, leaving 5 bases between them. Germline-derived CDR1 and CDR2 are SGHRS and YFSETQ. The CDR3 runs to 12 residues. The entire variable domain, with the rest obtained from reference TRBV5-1 and TRBJ1-1, is as follows: KAGVTQTPRYLIKTRGQQVTLSCSPISGHRSVSWYQQTPGQGLQFLFEYFSETQRNKGNFPGRFSGRQFSNSRSEMNVSTLELGDSALYLCASSAGNTEAFFGQGTRLTVV.

In its sample, this clone was seen a few times. The chain couples TRBV7-6 to TRBJ1-2, with D tentatively TRBD1 (6 bases). V lost 0 bases and J lost 5, with 13 bases in between. The CDR3 loop spans 15 amino acids. Germline loops: CDR1 SGHVS, CDR2 FNYEAQ. The CDR3 protein is CASSLAQGFDYGYTF. DNA of the CDR3: TGTGCCAGCAGCTTAGCACAGGGTTTTGATTATGGCTACACCTTC.

The chain joins TRBV7-2 to TRBJ1-2; 8 nucleotides line up with TRBD1. Per germline, CDR1 SGHTA and CDR2 FQGNSA. The J segment lost 8 bases and the V segment lost 4 bases, leaving 9 bases of the junction unmatched. This CDR3 is 14 amino acids long. The CDR3 bases are TGTGCCAGCAGCTCGAAACTGACAGGGGACGGCTACACCTTC. This codes for CASSSKLTGDGYTF.

V and J are TRBV11-2 and TRBJ2-7; D unresolved. With 5 bases removed from V and 3 bases from J, the gap between germline ends came to 8 bases. The germline CDR1 and CDR2 sequences are SGHAT and FQNNGV. CDR3 length equals 12 residues. The CDR3 DNA is TGTGCCAGCAGCATAGTCCGCTACGAGCAGTACTTC. Protein product: CASSIVRYEQYF.

The chain carries TRBV28 and TRBJ2-6, with D unresolved. The CDR3 length is 18 residues. Per the germline V gene, CDR1 is MDHEN and CDR2 is SYDVKM. The V end lost 7 bases, the J end lost 0 bases, and 19 bases lay between the germline ends. For the CDR3, the DNA is TGTGCCAGCACTCCCTCGGCCGGTAAAAGCTCTGGGGCCAACGTCCTGACTTTC. Amino acid sequence: CASTPSAGKSSGANVLTF.

This clone was counted once. The chain has TRBV10-3 and TRBJ1-2; TRBD1 might be the D (6 bases). The CDR3 totals 16 residues. Germline V gives CDR1 ENHRY, CDR2 SYGVKD. V was shortened by 5 bases and J by 2 bases, with 18 bases between the two germline ends. The CDR3 loop reads CAISSQATGSNYGYTF. The DNA for the CDR3 is TGTGCCATCAGTTCCCAAGCCACAGGGTCGAACTATGGCTACACCTTC.

The gene calls are TRBV11-2 and TRBJ1-2; a possible D gene is TRBD1 (5 bases). Trimming shortened V by 1 base and J by 7 bases, and 10 bases separated the two germline ends. CDR3 length: 13 residues. CDR1 is SGHAT, CDR2 FQNNGV, per germline. CDR3 region: CASSLGRAVGYTF. The CDR3 DNA is TGTGCCAGCAGCTTAGGCAGGGCGGTTGGCTACACCTTC.

V gene TRBV29-1 combines with J gene TRBJ2-7; D is undetermined. V lost 4 bases and J 0 bases, leaving 7 bases between the germline ends. Per germline, CDR1 SQVTM and CDR2 ANQGSEA. This CDR3 is 12 amino acids long. DNA for the CDR3: TGCAGCGTTGCCGGGTTCTCCTACGAGCAGTACTTC. It encodes CSVAGFSYEQYF.